The rows below give T cell receptor beta chains drawn from one sample of a study of tumor and adjacent non-tumor tissue in lung cancer. MiXCR, run by TCRdb on the multiplex PCR reads, gives a single entry per CDR3 protein. Here the sample spans roughly 220,000 distinct CDR3 sequences, around 70% being singletons. Sequenced: lung tumor tissue. Receptors originate from a man aged 55 to 70 with non-small cell lung cancer. Both conserved end residues are part of each CDR3. A D gene is named only where the DNA matches it firmly. Size tells how often a clone was seen (once, few, many) or the class of an expanded clone, and some rows leave it out.

V: TRBV4-1; size: NA; J: TRBJ1-5; D: TRBD1; CDR3: CTSSQVGRDRGVQPQHF; DNA: TGCACCAGCAGCCAAGTGGGTAGGGACAGGGGAGTACAGCCCCAGCATTTT
V: TRBV12-3/TRBV12-4; size: NA; J: TRBJ2-1; D: TRBD2; CDR3: CANSSPTGGSYNEQFF; DNA: TGTGCCAACAGTTCCCCCACGGGAGGTTCCTACAATGAGCAGTTCTTC
V: TRBV5-6; size: NA; J: TRBJ2-3; D: TRBD2; CDR3: CAGSLYGGADMQYF; DNA: TGTGCCGGCAGCTTGTACGGGGGGGCAGATATGCAGTATTTT
V: TRBV11-3; size: NA; J: TRBJ1-3; D: NA; CDR3: CASKIGGSSRNTIYF; DNA: TGCGCCAGCAAAATTGGCGGGAGCTCTAGAAACACCATATATTTT
V: TRBV4-2; size: NA; J: TRBJ2-7; D: TRBD2; CDR3: CANSHESSGGAEQYF; DNA: TGTGCCAACAGCCACGAGTCGAGCGGGGGGGCCGAGCAGTACTTC
V: TRBV20-1; size: NA; J: TRBJ2-3; D: NA; CDR3: CSSSIIADTDTQYF; DNA: TGCAGTTCTTCAATAATTGCCGACACAGATACGCAGTATTTT
V: TRBV6-1; size: few; J: TRBJ2-5; D: TRBD2; CDR3: CASSGTSGGAETQYF; DNA: TGTGCCAGCAGTGGGACTAGCGGGGGGGCGGAGACCCAGTACTTC
V: TRBV20-1; size: NA; J: TRBJ1-6; D: NA; CDR3: CSARVRGGAGGDNSPLHF; DNA: TGCAGTGCTAGAGTCCGGGGCGGCGCGGGTGGAGATAATTCACCCCTCCACTTT
V: TRBV20-1; size: NA; J: TRBJ2-1; D: NA; CDR3: CSARDRREDSNYNEQFF; DNA: TGCAGTGCTAGAGATCGGAGAGAGGACTCTAATTACAATGAGCAATTCTTC
V: TRBV29-1; size: many; J: TRBJ2-3; D: NA; CDR3: CSVEPGQGGF; DNA: TGCAGCGTTGAACCGGGCCAAGGTGGTTTT